This T cell receptor (beta chain) was sequenced during a study of blood T cell repertoires in COVID-19. As for the study in general: Acute and convalescent COVID-19 samples came from the United States, Italy and Spain.

This clone was picked up one time. Germline CDR1 and CDR2: LGHDT and YNNKEL (reference sequence). Trimming stripped 3 bases from V and 0 bases from J, with 9 bases between. This CDR3 has 16 amino acids. Original analysis: Nucleated cell number was recorded as an estimate derived from reference gene primer amplification. Sequenced by immunoSEQ multiplex PCR; TCRdb stores in-frame clones only, minus some. D and trimming were read from the DNA, whereas the V and J calls and clone size are those reported in that table. The table records more than 150,000 clones, roughly four fifths of them present only once.

Sequencing was carried out using peripheral blood. This sequence was found in a man in his 70s who had recovered from COVID-19. The chain has TRBV3-1 (or the pseudogene TRBV3-2) and TRBJ2-6; no firm D call. The chain's CDR3 is CASSQAHNSGANVLTF. For the CDR3, the DNA is TGTGCCAGCAGCCAGGCCCACAACTCTGGGGCCAACGTCCTGACTTTC.